A single sample gave rise to the 20 T cell receptor beta chains below, sequenced in a study of T cell responses to AZD1222 COVID-19 vaccine (dated by TCRdb to about 2021). This specimen's time point label, per the study, means: baseline before first vaccination. Libraries came from the immunoSEQ multiplex PCR assay. In its TCRdb copy, this immuneACCESS table keeps in-frame sequences only and misses some clones. Where compared with another copy, unresolved V genes explain less than half of these, and the others have no known cause. Counted in this sample were roughly 150,000 clones; approximately 92% of them appeared once. The ten biggest clones cover 6.9% of the sample. The specimen was peripheral blood, collected on day 0 of AZD1222 vaccination. Receptors originate from an adult in good health.

The J gene is TRBJ1-2, the V gene TRBV18; D perhaps matches TRBD1 (5 bases). V dropped 1 base and J dropped 4 bases, with 7 bases sitting between them. The CDR3 covers 13 residues. Germline CDR1 reads KGHSH; CDR2 reads LQKENI. CDR3 loop: CASSPQGPYGYTF. In DNA, the CDR3 is TGTGCCAGCTCACCACAGGGACCCTATGGCTACACCTTC.

This chain uses TRBV29-1 with TRBJ2-1, with D possibly being TRBD2 (5 bases). There are 10 residues in the CDR3. From germline, CDR1 is SQVTM and CDR2 ANQGSEA. V lost 3 bases, J lost 12 bases, and 9 bases lay in between. CDR3 nucleotides: TGCAGCGTTGAGTCGGGGAGGCAGTTCTTC. This encodes CSVESGRQFF.

The V call is TRBV7-9, the J call TRBJ1-6; D is unclear. CDR3 length: 13 residues. V lost 7 bases to trimming and J lost 8 bases, with 12 bases between them. The V gene's germline CDR1 is SEHNR and CDR2 FQNEAQ (reference sequence). The CDR3 is CASTRTGDSPLHF. The CDR3 nucleotides read TGTGCCAGCACCCGAACTGGGGATTCACCCCTCCACTTT. Full variable domain (missing parts from reference TRBV7-9 and TRBJ1-6): DTGVSQNPRHKITKRGQNVTFRCDPISEHNRLYWYRQTLGQGPEFLTYFQNEAQLEKSRLLSDRFSAERPKGSFSTLEIQRTEQGDSAMYLCASTRTGDSPLHFGNGTRLTVT.

This chain joins TRBV7-2 and TRBJ1-1, with D hard to call. V lost 1 base and J 7 bases, leaving 25 bases between the germline ends. Germline CDR1 reads SGHTA; CDR2 reads FQGNSA. CDR3 length: 18 residues. CDR3 amino acids: CASSLEGRWELGTNEAFF. The CDR3 region has the DNA TGTGCCAGCAGCTTAGAGGGAAGGTGGGAGCTAGGAACCAATGAAGCTTTCTTT.

The CDR3 DNA reads TGTGCCAGCAGTTACTCTGGATCGAACACTGAAGCTTTCTTT. Translated: CASSYSGSNTEAFF. The chain couples TRBV6-6 to TRBJ1-1, with D unclear. The CDR3 loop spans 14 amino acids. V lost 0 bases and J lost 1, with 6 bases in between. The germline CDR1 and CDR2 sequences are MNHNY and SVGAGI (reference sequence).

This rearrangement joins TRBV27 to TRBJ1-2, with no clear D. This CDR3 is 13 amino acids long. Germline CDR1 MNHEY, CDR2 SMNVEV (reference sequence). V was pared by 5 bases and J by 8 bases, with 15 bases between. CDR3 coding DNA: TGTGCCAGCAGTCCTGACACGAGACGGGGCTACACCTTC. It codes for CASSPDTRRGYTF.

The chain combines TRBV7-9 with TRBJ1-4; D ambiguous. Looked up from germline, CDR1 is SEHNR and CDR2 is FQNEAQ (reference sequence). V was pared by 5 bases and J by 5 bases, with 9 bases between. The CDR3 has 13 amino acids. CDR3 residues: CASSEPRNEKLFF. The CDR3 nucleotides read TGTGCCAGCAGCGAACCTCGAAATGAAAAACTGTTTTTT.

The rearrangement joins TRBV5-1 to TRBJ1-1, with TRBD1 as a possible D gene (5 bases). This CDR3 has 13 amino acids. Germline V gene sequence: CDR1 SGHRS, CDR2 YFSETQ. V lost 4 bases to trimming and J lost 5 bases, with 12 bases between them. DNA for the CDR3: TGCGCCAGCAGCAACCGGGGGTCAACTGAAGCTTTCTTT. Its protein is CASSNRGSTEAFF.

V is TRBV10-3 and J is TRBJ1-4; D gene ambiguous. The germline V gene encodes CDR1 ENHRY and CDR2 SYGVKD. Trimming took 2 bases from V and 5 from J, leaving 12 bases between them. The CDR3 spans 15 residues. The CDR3 region has the DNA TGTGCCATCAGTGAGAATGTGTCCCCGAATGAAAAACTGTTTTTT. Its translation is CAISENVSPNEKLFF.

The J gene is TRBJ1-1, the V gene TRBV5-1; no definite D call. V gave up 2 bases and J gave up 5 bases, with 13 bases separating them. The CDR3 spans 14 residues. Germline V gives CDR1 SGHRS, CDR2 YFSETQ. The CDR3 region is CASSLVPQDTEAFF. The CDR3 DNA reads TGCGCCAGCAGCTTAGTACCCCAGGATACTGAAGCTTTCTTT.

The chain recombines TRBV5-1 with TRBJ2-7; 7 positions match TRBD2. Trimming cost V 0 bases and J 1 base; bases outside gene matches: 4. CDR1 and CDR2 from the germline V gene are SGHRS and YFSETQ. CDR3 length equals 15 residues. The CDR3 sequence: CASSLGGGRSYEQYF. CDR3 DNA sequence: TGCGCCAGCAGCTTGGGGGGAGGGCGTTCCTACGAGCAGTACTTC.

The rearrangement joins TRBV7-3 to TRBJ2-2; the match to TRBD2 covers 7 bases. The J segment lost 6 bases and the V segment lost 5 bases, leaving 9 bases of the junction unmatched. The CDR3 spans 15 residues. The germline gives CDR1 SGHTA, CDR2 FQGTGA. The CDR3 DNA sequence: TGTGCCAGCAGCCCGGGACTACCGGGGGCCGGGGAGCTGTTTTTT. This sequence encodes CASSPGLPGAGELFF.

The rearrangement uses TRBV7-3 and TRBJ1-1, with 9 bases fitting TRBD1. CDR1 and CDR2 (germline): SGHTA, FQGTGA. With 5 bases clipped from V and 0 bases from J, the junction kept 4 bases outside the gene matches. The CDR3 covers 15 residues. DNA of the CDR3: TGTGCCAGCAGCGCTACAGGGGGCTTGAACACTGAAGCTTTCTTT. Amino acid sequence: CASSATGGLNTEAFF. Full variable domain (rest looked up from reference TRBV7-3 and TRBJ1-1): GAGVSQTPSNKVTEKGKYVELRCDPISGHTALYWYRQSLGQGPEFLIYFQGTGAADDSGLPNDRFFAVRPEGSVSTLKIQRTERGDSAVYLCASSATGGLNTEAFFGQGTRLTVV.

In DNA, the CDR3 is TGCGCCAGCAGCTTGATCGGGGACCAAGAGACCCAGTACTTC. It encodes CASSLIGDQETQYF. The chain has TRBV5-1 and TRBJ2-5; weak D call: TRBD2 (5 bases). The CDR3 is made up of 14 amino acids. The V end lost 1 base, the J end lost 0 bases, and 7 bases lay between the germline ends. In germline, CDR1 is SGHRS, CDR2 YFSETQ.

This clone was seen just once. The chain combines TRBV12-3 or TRBV12-4 with TRBJ1-5; D is ambiguous. The CDR3 loop spans 12 amino acids. Trimming removed 6 bases at V and 5 bases at J, with 8 bases between. The CDR3 reads CASSSRDQPQHF. The CDR3 bases are TGTGCCAGCAGCAGTAGGGATCAGCCCCAGCATTTT.

This rearrangement joins TRBV30 to TRBJ1-2; perhaps TRBD1 as D (6 bases). The CDR3 has 14 amino acids. The germline V gene has CDR1 GTSNPN and CDR2 SVGIG (reference sequence). V lost 0 bases, J lost 7 bases, and 15 bases lay in between. The CDR3 DNA reads as TGTGCCTGGAGTGTACTGTCAGGGGCGCCTGGCTACACCTTC. Protein product: CAWSVLSGAPGYTF.

This clone was seen just once. The chain combines TRBV7-2 with TRBJ1-2; D is possibly TRBD1 (6 bases). Germline V CDR1 and CDR2: SGHTA, FQGNSA. V lost 5 bases and J lost 3, with 10 bases in between. The CDR3 consists of 13 residues. DNA of the CDR3: TGTGCCAGCAGCAATACAGGGTACTATGGCTACACCTTC. It specifies CASSNTGYYGYTF.

J is TRBJ2-7 and V is TRBV7-2; the D is unclear. Trimming removed 1 base at V and 5 bases at J, with 9 bases between. CDR1 is SGHTA and CDR2 is FQGNSA in the germline V gene. The CDR3 spans 13 residues. The CDR3 loop is CASSLEPPDEQYF. The CDR3 DNA reads as TGTGCCAGCAGCTTAGAGCCCCCGGACGAGCAGTACTTC.

This clone was seen a single time. V and J are TRBV6-4 and TRBJ1-6; 7 bases line up with TRBD1. Germline CDR1 MRHNA, CDR2 SNTAGT. With 3 bases clipped from V and 10 bases from J, the junction kept 6 bases outside the gene matches. The CDR3 sequence is 14 residues long. For the CDR3, the DNA is TGTGCCAGCAGTGAACAGGGGTTTAACTCACCCCTCCACTTT. Amino acid sequence: CASSEQGFNSPLHF.

The rearrangement joins TRBV2 to TRBJ2-3, with D hard to call. Trimming cost V 7 bases and J 0 bases, with 11 bases left between them. Looked up from germline, CDR1 is SNHLY and CDR2 is FYNNEI. The CDR3 covers 14 residues. The CDR3 reads CASNRRPSTDTQYF. CDR3 coding DNA: TGTGCCAGCAACCGGCGGCCGAGCACAGATACGCAGTATTTT.